The TCR beta chain described here comes from a study of T cell responses to AZD1222 COVID-19 vaccine. There are 17 residues in the CDR3. Germline V gene data show CDR1 as MGHRA and CDR2 as YSYEKL. V dropped 0 bases and J dropped 5; count of bases not matched to a gene: 9. The method was immunoSEQ multiplex PCR; TCRdb's version includes in-frame clones alone and lacks a portion of them. The data contain some 200,000 clones, more than 80% of them seen just once; the ten biggest clones take up approximately 4%. This sample comprised peripheral blood, obtained on day 0 of AZD1222 vaccination. The gene calls are TRBV4-1 and TRBJ2-7; 11 bases are a match to TRBD2. The sequence derives from an adult in good health. The CDR3 nucleotides are TGCGCCAGCAGCCAAGAGTTTTTACTAGCGGGAGCCCACGAGCAGTACTTC. Protein sequence: CASSQEFLLAGAHEQYF.